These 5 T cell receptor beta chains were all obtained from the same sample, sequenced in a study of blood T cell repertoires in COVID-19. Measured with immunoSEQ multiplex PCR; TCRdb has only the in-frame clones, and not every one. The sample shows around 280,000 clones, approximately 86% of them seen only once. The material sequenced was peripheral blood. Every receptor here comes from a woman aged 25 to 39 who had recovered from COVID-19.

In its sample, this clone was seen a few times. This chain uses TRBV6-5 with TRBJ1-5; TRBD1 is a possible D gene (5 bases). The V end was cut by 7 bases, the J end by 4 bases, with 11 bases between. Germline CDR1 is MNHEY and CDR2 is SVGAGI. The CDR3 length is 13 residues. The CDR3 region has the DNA TGTGCCAGCACCGACAGCATAAATCAGCCCCAGCATTTT. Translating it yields CASTDSINQPQHF.

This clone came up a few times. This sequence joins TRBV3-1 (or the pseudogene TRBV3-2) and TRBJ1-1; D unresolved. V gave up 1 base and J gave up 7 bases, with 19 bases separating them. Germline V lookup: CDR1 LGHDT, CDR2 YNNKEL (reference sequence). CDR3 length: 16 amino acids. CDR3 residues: CASSQGSVASVGEAFF. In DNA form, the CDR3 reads TGTGCCAGCAGCCAAGGGAGCGTAGCAAGCGTGGGTGAAGCTTTCTTT.

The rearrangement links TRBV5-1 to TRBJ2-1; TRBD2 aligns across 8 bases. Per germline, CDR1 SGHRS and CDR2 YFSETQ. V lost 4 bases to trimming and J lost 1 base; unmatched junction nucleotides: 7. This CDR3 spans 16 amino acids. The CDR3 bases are TGCGCCAGCAGCCGACTAGCGCAGATATCCTACAATGAGCAGTTCTTC. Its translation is CASSRLAQISYNEQFF.

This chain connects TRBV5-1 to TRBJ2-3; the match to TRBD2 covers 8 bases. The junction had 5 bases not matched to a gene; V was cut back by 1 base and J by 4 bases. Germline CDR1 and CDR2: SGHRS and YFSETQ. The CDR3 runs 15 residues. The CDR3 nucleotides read TGCGCCAGCAGCTTGTCGGCGGGGGGTCCAGATACGCAGTATTTT. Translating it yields CASSLSAGGPDTQYF.

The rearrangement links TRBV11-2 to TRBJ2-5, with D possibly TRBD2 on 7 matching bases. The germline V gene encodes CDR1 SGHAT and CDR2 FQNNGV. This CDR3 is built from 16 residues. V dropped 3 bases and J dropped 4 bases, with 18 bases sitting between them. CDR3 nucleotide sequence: TGTGCCAGCAGCTTTAGTATTACGGGGGGCGGAGAGACCCAGTACTTC. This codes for CASSFSITGGGETQYF.